This T cell receptor beta chain was retrieved from a study of regulatory T cells in long-lasting Graves disease. Investigators prepared the TCR beta libraries by applying iRepertoire HTBI primers and Arm-PCR of CDR3 regions. TCRdb itself ran the multiplex PCR reads through MiXCR, one entry per CDR3 protein. The table records about 220,000 distinct CDR3 sequences, about 19% of them present only once. As to time point: newly diagnosed GD, antithyroid drugs for less than 3 months. The TCR library used RNA extracted from PBMCs. The V gene end was trimmed by 5 bases and the J gene end by 4 bases; junction bases not matched to a gene: 3. CDR1 SGHVS and CDR2 FQNEAQ come from the germline V gene. This CDR3 contains 13 residues. This clonotype appeared many times. A further study also used this sample, focusing on T cells in Graves' hyperthyroidism and ophthalmopathy. According to that study: The authors deemed Graves' hyperthyroidism stable absent ophthalmopathy progression within 18 months. Researchers found most expanded thyroid clonotypes above 0.001 in blood as well.

V gene TRBV7-8 combines with J gene TRBJ2-7, with TRBD1 matching 9 bases. This receptor was taken from a woman in her 30s with Graves disease. The sample here was peripheral blood mononuclear cells (PBMCs), taken at new diagnosis, from a patient treated with antithyroid drugs. CDR3 DNA sequence: TGTGCCAGCAGCCAGACAGGGGGATACGAGCAGTACTTC. Protein sequence: CASSQTGGYEQYF.